This T cell receptor beta chain was documented in a study of early T cells in non-severe SARS-CoV-2 infection. This clonotype was recorded many times. TCRdb re-called the 5' RACE reads with MiXCR, one entry per CDR3 protein. The sample has about 60,000 distinct CDR3 sequences; approximately 13% are singletons. The V and J ends lost 2 bases and 0 bases respectively, with 8 bases between them. The CDR3 loop spans 15 amino acids. Germline CDR1 SGHRS, CDR2 YFSETQ. The clonotype was recovered from an adult who was a healthcare worker with PCR-confirmed SARS-CoV-2 infection or an uninfected control (not recorded which). The sample consisted of whole blood. The V call is TRBV5-1, the J call TRBJ2-2; possible D gene TRBD1, 5 bases. This CDR3 reads CASSLPTANTGELFF. For the CDR3, the DNA is TGCGCCAGCAGCTTACCGACAGCGAACACCGGGGAGCTGTTTTTT.